The clone carrying this T cell receptor beta chain showed up just once. Sequenced by immunoSEQ multiplex PCR; TCRdb stores in-frame clones only, minus some. The table lists roughly 100,000 clones, about 87% of them singletons. The data stem from a study of T cell responses to AZD1222 COVID-19 vaccine. The starting material was peripheral blood, obtained on day 0 of AZD1222 vaccination. This TCR was sampled from an adult in good health.

The CDR3 region is CASSLEASNNEQFF. As DNA, the CDR3 is TGCGCCAGCAGCTTGGAGGCCAGCAACAATGAGCAGTTCTTC. The rearrangement joins TRBV5-1 to TRBJ2-1; no clear D gene. The ends were cut back, 0 bases at V and 5 bases at J, with 9 bases in the middle. CDR1 is SGHRS and CDR2 is YFSETQ in the germline V gene. The CDR3 runs 14 residues.